Included here is one T cell receptor (beta chain) sequence, with context. Its specificity is unknown. The data originate from a study of CD8 T cells in ankylosing spondylitis. The J segment lost 4 bases and the V segment lost 5 bases, leaving 10 bases of the junction unmatched. Germline CDR1 SGHVS, CDR2 FQNEAQ. The CDR3 is 15 residues long. Study results and caveats: A TCR beta motif of 8 or 9 highly homologous variants appeared characteristic of ankylosing spondylitis blood. Disease-linked clones were CD8+ and relatively rare in peripheral blood. The authors reported significant enrichment of disease-linked clones in matched ankylosing spondylitis synovial fluid. In the blood and synovial fluid of reactive arthritis, some motif variants had been previously reported.

Quantitative 5'-RACE with molecular barcodes was used to make the TCR beta libraries. Via MiXCR, TCRdb re-called the 5' RACE reads, giving one row per CDR3 protein. Of over 700,000 distinct CDR3 sequences listed, under 20% are singletons. Sequencing was carried out using blood, either unsorted or a sorted T cell fraction (not recorded which). The rearrangement joins TRBV7-8 to TRBJ1-2; 7 bases match TRBD1. The sequence was collected from a male donor with ankylosing spondylitis. The CDR3 DNA is TGTGCCAGCAGCGCCCGGGACAGCTTAGCCTATGGCTACACCTTC. It yields the protein CASSARDSLAYGYTF.